One and the same sample provided the 23 T cell receptor beta chains below, sequenced in a study of Graves' ophthalmopathy and Graves' hyperthyroidism. RNA transcripts served as template for amplifying TCR beta CDR3 sequences. HTBI primers primed a first-round RT-PCR, and a second-round multiplex PCR followed. MiXCR, applied by TCRdb to the multiplex PCR reads, yields one record per CDR3 protein. This sample has 560,000 or so distinct CDR3 sequences; under 45% occur once, and the top ten carry about 4.2%. What was sequenced was peripheral blood or thyroid tissue (not recorded which). Receptor source: an adult man with Graves' hyperthyroidism.

This clonotype was recorded many times. The chain joins TRBV7-9 to TRBJ2-2; D is unclear. The CDR3 totals 16 residues. The germline V and J ends were trimmed by 0 bases and 4 bases, with 12 bases remaining between them. In germline, CDR1 is SEHNR, CDR2 FQNEAQ (reference sequence). CDR3 protein: CASSLALNSLTGELFF. The CDR3 DNA follows: TGTGCCAGCAGCTTAGCTCTGAACAGCCTCACCGGGGAGCTGTTTTTT.

This clonotype has a count of ten or more. The rearrangement links TRBV5-1 to TRBJ1-1; D gene unclear. Trimming removed 0 bases from V and 6 bases from J, with 9 bases in between. This CDR3 has 13 amino acids. Germline CDR1 is SGHRS and CDR2 is YFSETQ. The chain's CDR3 is CASSLVEAAEAFF. The CDR3 coding sequence is TGCGCCAGCAGCTTGGTTGAGGCAGCTGAAGCTTTCTTT. The whole variable domain, filled in from reference TRBV5-1 and TRBJ1-1, reads KAGVTQTPRYLIKTRGQQVTLSCSPISGHRSVSWYQQTPGQGLQFLFEYFSETQRNKGNFPGRFSGRQFSNSRSEMNVSTLELGDSALYLCASSLVEAAEAFFGQGTRLTVV.

This clonotype was counted at least ten times. The chain joins TRBV6-1 to TRBJ2-7; 11 nucleotides agree with TRBD1. V lost 6 bases to trimming and J lost 4 bases; unmatched junction nucleotides: 5. The CDR3 totals 14 residues. The germline gives CDR1 MNHNS, CDR2 SASEGT. The CDR3: CASREDRGHYEQYF. For the CDR3, the DNA is TGTGCCAGCAGGGAGGACAGGGGGCATTACGAGCAGTACTTC.

The genes are TRBV10-3 and TRBJ2-2, with 8 bases lining up with TRBD2. CDR1 is ENHRY, CDR2 SYGVKD, per germline. This CDR3 is built from 16 residues. Losses at the gene ends were 4 bases for V and 3 bases for J; bases not matched to a gene: 7. CDR3 sequence reads: CAISARTSFHTGELFF. Here the CDR3 DNA reads TGTGCCATCAGTGCCCGGACTAGCTTCCACACCGGGGAGCTGTTTTTT.

Notes on this clonotype: A read error may explain this, as a much larger clone is one base away. The chain joins TRBV12-3 or TRBV12-4 to TRBJ2-7; D is perhaps TRBD2 (5 bases). V was pared by 10 bases and J by 6 bases, with 19 bases between. The CDR3 loop spans 13 amino acids. CDR3 nucleotide sequence: TGTGCCACCGCGGGCGGCTCCTCTCTCGAGCAGTACTTC. This encodes CATAGGSSLEQYF.

The gene calls are TRBV13 and TRBJ2-7, with 7 bases that match TRBD1. The CDR3 covers 13 residues. With V trimmed by 6 bases and J by 3 bases, 5 bases remained unmatched. The germline V gene encodes CDR1 PRHDT and CDR2 FYEKMQ (reference sequence). CDR3 amino acids: CASRKTGNYEQYF. DNA of the CDR3: TGTGCCAGCAGAAAGACAGGGAACTACGAGCAGTACTTC.

Comment on this clonotype: A much larger clone is a single base away; this may be a read error. This chain connects TRBV5-1 to TRBJ1-1, with a possible D match to TRBD1 (5 bases). The CDR3 has 15 residues. CDR1 and CDR2 from the germline V gene are SGHRS and YFSETQ. Trimming left V 2 bases short and J 6 bases short, with 17 bases between. The CDR3 loop reads CASSFSGGDGAEAFF. In nucleotides, the CDR3 is TGCGCCAGCAGCTTCTCAGGAGGGGATGGGGCTGAAGCTTTCTTT.

This chain joins TRBV5-1 and TRBJ2-7; D unresolved. The ends were cut back, 0 bases at V and 4 bases at J, with 5 bases in the middle. The CDR3 extends over 12 amino acids. Germline V CDR1 and CDR2: SGHRS, YFSETQ. The CDR3 loop reads CASSLGKYEQYF. As DNA, the CDR3 is TGCGCCAGCAGCTTGGGGAAGTACGAGCAGTACTTC.

This clonotype occurred a few times. The chain couples TRBV20-1 to TRBJ2-3; D call uncertain. The germline gives CDR1 DFQATT, CDR2 SNEGSKA (reference sequence). V lost 3 bases, J lost 2 bases, and 9 bases lay in between. CDR3 length: 13 residues. The CDR3 nucleotides are TGCAGTGCTAGGCGGCGGAACACAGATACGCAGTATTTT. It codes for CSARRRNTDTQYF.

This clonotype has only a few counts. V gene TRBV7-2 combines with J gene TRBJ2-6; no definite D call. This CDR3 contains 15 residues. V was clipped by 6 bases and J by 0 bases, with 9 bases between them. Germline V gene data show CDR1 as SGHTA and CDR2 as FQGNSA. Written as DNA, the CDR3 is TGTGCCAGCAGGCCTCTTGACTCTGGGGCCAACGTCCTGACTTTC. This gives the protein CASRPLDSGANVLTF. Full variable domain (missing parts from reference TRBV7-2 and TRBJ2-6): GAGVSQSPSNKVTEKGKDVELRCDPISGHTALYWYRQSLGQGLEFLIYFQGNSAPDKSGLPSDRFSAERTGGSVSTLTIQRTQQEDSAVYLCASRPLDSGANVLTFGAGSRLTVL.

This clonotype was seen repeatedly, ten times or more. J is TRBJ2-5 and V is TRBV7-2, with TRBD1 matching over 7 bases. J was trimmed by 5 bases and V by 3 bases; bases with no gene match: 9. This CDR3 has 15 amino acids. Germline V lookup: CDR1 SGHTA, CDR2 FQGNSA. CDR3 sequence (DNA): TGTGCCAGCAGCTTCCGGACAGGTCGTGATGAGACCCAGTACTTC. Protein product: CASSFRTGRDETQYF. The full variable domain, completed using reference TRBV7-2 and TRBJ2-5, is GAGVSQSPSNKVTEKGKDVELRCDPISGHTALYWYRQSLGQGLEFLIYFQGNSAPDKSGLPSDRFSAERTGGSVSTLTIQRTQQEDSAVYLCASSFRTGRDETQYFGPGTRLLVL.

This rearrangement joins TRBV10-3 to TRBJ1-2; TRBD1 is a possible D gene (5 bases). Trimming took off 6 bases at V and 5 bases at J, with 25 bases between the two ends. The CDR3 sequence is 17 residues long. Germline CDR1 reads ENHRY; CDR2 reads SYGVKD. DNA of the CDR3: TGTGCCATCAGATCCGGGACCGACCGAGAAAAGAATTATGGCTACACCTTC. Amino acid sequence: CAIRSGTDREKNYGYTF.

This chain joins TRBV7-9 and TRBJ2-5; 7 bases line up with TRBD2. Trimming took 3 bases from V and 3 from J; bases not matched to a gene: 4. Germline-derived CDR1 and CDR2 are SEHNR and FQNEAQ (reference sequence). This CDR3 spans 14 amino acids. CDR3 in DNA: TGTGCCAGCAGCTTGGCGGGGGTGGAAGAGACCCAGTACTTC. Amino acids: CASSLAGVEETQYF.

CDR3 residues: CASSLAGQGTAFF. The CDR3, as DNA: TGTGCCAGCAGCTTGGCGGGACAGGGGACCGCTTTCTTT. The rearrangement joins TRBV7-9 to TRBJ1-1, with 10 nucleotides matching TRBD1. The CDR3 length is 13 residues. Germline trimming cut 3 bases from V and 11 bases from J; bases unmatched to any gene: 6. In germline, CDR1 is SEHNR, CDR2 FQNEAQ (reference sequence).

Worth noting for this clonotype: The junction departs from germline at one end; a sequencing error may be responsible. This sequence joins TRBV11-1 and TRBJ1-2, with a weak D call TRBD1 (6 bases). Germline V gene sequence: CDR1 SGHAT, CDR2 FQDESV (reference sequence). The CDR3 totals 17 residues. This chain's CDR3 is CASSTRQGPPGEDGYTF. CDR3 coding DNA: TGCGCCAGCAGCACACGTCAGGGGCCGCCGGGGGAGGATGGCTACACCTTC.

Worth noting for this clonotype: The junction and the germline gene differ at one end; a read error may be behind it. V usage is TRBV7-9 and J usage is TRBJ2-7; 7 bases are shared with TRBD2. The end of the DNA is better explained by TRBJ2-1, so the J call may be wrong. Germline V gene sequence: CDR1 SEHNR, CDR2 FQNEAQ (reference sequence). This CDR3 comprises 16 residues. This CDR3 reads CASSLTREVLYNEQFF. CDR3 bases: TGCGCCAGCAGCCTCACCCGGGAGGTCCTGTACAATGAGCAGTTCTTC.

The chain is built from TRBV10-3 and TRBJ1-3; D uncertain. Deletions cut 2 bases from V and 4 bases from J, with 15 bases between. The CDR3 is 16 residues long. Germline-derived CDR1 and CDR2 are ENHRY and SYGVKD. The CDR3 protein is CAISEAGDSAGNTIYF. In DNA, the CDR3 is TGTGCCATCAGTGAGGCGGGCGATAGCGCAGGAAACACCATATATTTT.

This clonotype was found many times. CDR3 region: CSVGEGQGLEQYF. The CDR3 nucleotides read TGCAGCGTTGGCGAGGGACAGGGTCTCGAGCAGTACTTC. This sequence joins TRBV29-1 and TRBJ2-7; 9 positions match TRBD1. Germline CDR1 and CDR2: SQVTM and ANQGSEA. V shed 4 bases and J 6 bases; nucleotides not matched to a gene: 7. The CDR3 is 13 amino acids.

In this sample, this clonotype turned up many times. The chain recombines TRBV28 with TRBJ2-7; D call uncertain. The V end lost 5 bases, the J end lost 2 bases, and 16 bases lay between the germline ends. This CDR3 contains 15 residues. The germline V gene has CDR1 MDHEN and CDR2 SYDVKM. The CDR3 here is CASSPALGSAYEQYF. CDR3 in DNA: TGTGCCAGCAGTCCCGCCCTCGGGTCGGCCTACGAGCAGTACTTC. Supplemented by reference TRBV28 and TRBJ2-7, the full variable domain reads DVKVTQSSRYLVKRTGEKVFLECVQDMDHENMFWYRQDPGLGLRLIYFSYDVKMKEKGDIPEGYSVSREKKERFSLILESASTNQTSMYLCASSPALGSAYEQYFGPGTRLTVT.

The chain couples TRBV29-1 to TRBJ2-5; TRBD2 matches 14 bases. The V gene end was trimmed by 7 bases and the J gene end by 5 bases; junction bases not matched to a gene: 12. Germline lookup yields CDR1 SQVTM and CDR2 ANQGSEA. This CDR3 has 16 amino acids. The CDR3 reads CSGRTSGRTGGETQYF. DNA for the CDR3: TGCAGCGGGAGGACTAGCGGGAGGACGGGTGGGGAGACCCAGTACTTC.

This clonotype turned up a few times. The chain couples TRBV12-3 or TRBV12-4 to TRBJ2-2; 10 positions match TRBD1. The CDR3 length is 15 residues. Trimming removed 8 bases from V and 2 bases from J; junction bases left unmatched: 5. CDR3 DNA: TGTGCCAGCCAAGTGACAGGGGGCAACACCGGGGAGCTGTTTTTT. The encoded protein is CASQVTGGNTGELFF.

The chain couples TRBV4-2 to TRBJ2-3; D is perhaps TRBD1 (6 bases). The ends were cut back, 0 bases at V and 1 base at J, with 17 bases in the middle. The length of the CDR3 is 18 residues. Germline loops: CDR1 LGHNA, CDR2 YNFKEQ. In DNA form, the CDR3 reads TGTGCCAGCAGCCAAGATGTACAGGGAACATTCGGCACAGATACGCAGTATTTT. It specifies CASSQDVQGTFGTDTQYF.

The chain is built from TRBV3-1 and TRBJ2-2, with D tentatively TRBD2 (5 bases). V lost 10 bases to trimming and J lost 8 bases, with 11 bases between them. CDR3 length: 11 residues. Germline V gene lookup returns CDR1 LGHDT and CDR2 YNNKEL (reference sequence). The CDR3 DNA sequence: TGTGCCATTCGAGGGAAAGGGGAGCTGTTTTTT. Its translation is CAIRGKGELFF.